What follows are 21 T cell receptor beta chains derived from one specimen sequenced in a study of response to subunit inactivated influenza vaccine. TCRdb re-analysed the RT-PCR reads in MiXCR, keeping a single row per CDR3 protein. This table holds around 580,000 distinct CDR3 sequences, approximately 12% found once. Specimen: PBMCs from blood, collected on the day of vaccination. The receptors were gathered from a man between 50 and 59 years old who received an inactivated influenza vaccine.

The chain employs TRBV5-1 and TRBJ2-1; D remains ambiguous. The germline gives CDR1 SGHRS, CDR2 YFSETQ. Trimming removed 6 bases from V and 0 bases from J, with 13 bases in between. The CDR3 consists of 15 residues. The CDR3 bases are TGCGCCAGCACAATGGAACCCTCCTCCTACAATGAGCAGTTCTTC. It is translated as CASTMEPSSYNEQFF.

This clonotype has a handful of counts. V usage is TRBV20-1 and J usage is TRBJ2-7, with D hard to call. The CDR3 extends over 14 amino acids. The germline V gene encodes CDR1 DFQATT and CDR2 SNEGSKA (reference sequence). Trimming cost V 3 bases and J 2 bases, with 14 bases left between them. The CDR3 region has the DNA TGCAGTGCTAGTGGTCCACTACAGACCTACGAGCAGTACTTC. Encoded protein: CSASGPLQTYEQYF.

The CDR3 here is CASAPQQGVTEAFF. In nucleotides, the CDR3 is TGCGCCAGCGCCCCCCAACAGGGGGTCACTGAAGCTTTCTTT. The chain carries TRBV4-3 and TRBJ1-1; 8 bases are a match to TRBD1. The trim removed 8 bases at V and 4 bases at J, leaving 9 bases unmatched. The CDR3 runs to 14 residues. In germline, CDR1 is LGHNA, CDR2 YSLEER.

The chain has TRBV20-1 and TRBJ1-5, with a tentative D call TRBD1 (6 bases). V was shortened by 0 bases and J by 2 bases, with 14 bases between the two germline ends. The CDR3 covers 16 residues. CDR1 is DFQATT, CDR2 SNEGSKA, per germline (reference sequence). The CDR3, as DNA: TGCAGTGCTAGAGATGAGGGGGGGGCTGGCAATCAGCCCCAGCATTTT. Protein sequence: CSARDEGGAGNQPQHF.

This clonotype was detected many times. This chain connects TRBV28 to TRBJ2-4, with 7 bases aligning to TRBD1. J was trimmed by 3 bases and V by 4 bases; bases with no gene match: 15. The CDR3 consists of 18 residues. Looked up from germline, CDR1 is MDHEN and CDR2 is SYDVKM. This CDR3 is CASSSPSISTGVKNIQYF. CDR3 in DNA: TGTGCCAGCAGTTCGCCGTCTATAAGTACAGGGGTCAAAAACATTCAGTACTTC.

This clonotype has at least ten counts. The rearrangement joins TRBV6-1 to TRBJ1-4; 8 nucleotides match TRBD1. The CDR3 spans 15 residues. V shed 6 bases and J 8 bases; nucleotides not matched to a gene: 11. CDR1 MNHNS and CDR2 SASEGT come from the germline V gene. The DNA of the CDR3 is TGTGCCAGCAGGCCGTCAGGGGGCGCCGGGGAAAAACTGTTTTTT. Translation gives CASRPSGGAGEKLFF.

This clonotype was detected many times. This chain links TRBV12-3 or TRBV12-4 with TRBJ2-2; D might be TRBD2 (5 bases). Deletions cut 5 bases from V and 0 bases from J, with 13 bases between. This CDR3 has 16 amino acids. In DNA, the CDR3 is TGTGCCAGCAGTCGGCCAAGCGGAGCGAACACCGGGGAGCTGTTTTTT. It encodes CASSRPSGANTGELFF.

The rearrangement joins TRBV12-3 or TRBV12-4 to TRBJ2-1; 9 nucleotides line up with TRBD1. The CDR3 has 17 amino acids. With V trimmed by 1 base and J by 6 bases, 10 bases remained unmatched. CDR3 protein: CASSLDWTGANSNEQFF. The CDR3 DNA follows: TGTGCCAGCAGTTTAGACTGGACAGGGGCAAATAGCAATGAGCAGTTCTTC.

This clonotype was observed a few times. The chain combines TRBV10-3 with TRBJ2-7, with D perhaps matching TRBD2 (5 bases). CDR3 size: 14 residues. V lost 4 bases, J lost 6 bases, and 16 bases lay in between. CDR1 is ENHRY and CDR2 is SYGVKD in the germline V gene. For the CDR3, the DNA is TGTGCCATCAGTGGTCGGAGCGGAGGAGGCGAGCAGTACTTC. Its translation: CAISGRSGGGEQYF.

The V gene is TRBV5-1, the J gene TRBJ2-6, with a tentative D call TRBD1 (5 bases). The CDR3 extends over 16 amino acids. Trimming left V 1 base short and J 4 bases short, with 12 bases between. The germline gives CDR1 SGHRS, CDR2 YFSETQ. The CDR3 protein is CASSLTKGSGANVLTF. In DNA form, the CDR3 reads TGCGCCAGCAGCTTGACCAAGGGGTCGGGGGCCAACGTCCTGACTTTC.

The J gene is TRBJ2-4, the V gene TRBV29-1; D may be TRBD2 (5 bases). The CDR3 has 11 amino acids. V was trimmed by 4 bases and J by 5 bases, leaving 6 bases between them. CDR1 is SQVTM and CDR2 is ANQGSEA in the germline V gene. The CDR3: CSVAGENIQYF. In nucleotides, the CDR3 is TGCAGCGTTGCCGGGGAAAACATTCAGTACTTC. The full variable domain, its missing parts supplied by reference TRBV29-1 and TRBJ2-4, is SAVISQKPSRDICQRGTSLTIQCQVDSQVTMMFWYRQQPGQSLTLIATANQGSEATYESGFVIDKFPISRPNLTFSTLTVSNMSPEDSSIYLCSVAGENIQYFGAGTRLSVL.

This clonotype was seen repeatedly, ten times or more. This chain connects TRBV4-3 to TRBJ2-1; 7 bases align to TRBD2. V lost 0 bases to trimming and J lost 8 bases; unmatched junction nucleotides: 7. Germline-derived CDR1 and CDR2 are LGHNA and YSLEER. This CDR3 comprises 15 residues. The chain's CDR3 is CASSQDPTSFDEQFF. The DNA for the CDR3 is TGCGCCAGCAGCCAAGATCCGACTAGCTTCGATGAGCAGTTCTTC.

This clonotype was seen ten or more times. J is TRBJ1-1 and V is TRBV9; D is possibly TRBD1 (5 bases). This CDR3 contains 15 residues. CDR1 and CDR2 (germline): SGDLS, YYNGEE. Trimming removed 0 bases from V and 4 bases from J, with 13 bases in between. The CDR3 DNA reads TGTGCCAGCAGCGTAGGTTCTAAGGGGATCACTGAAGCTTTCTTT. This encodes CASSVGSKGITEAFF.

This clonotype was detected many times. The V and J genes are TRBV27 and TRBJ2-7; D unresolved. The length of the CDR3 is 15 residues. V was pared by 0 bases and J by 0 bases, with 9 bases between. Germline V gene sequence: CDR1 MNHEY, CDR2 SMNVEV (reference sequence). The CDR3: CASSLSSLRSYEQYF. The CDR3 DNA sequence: TGTGCCAGCAGTTTATCGAGTTTGCGCTCCTACGAGCAGTACTTC.

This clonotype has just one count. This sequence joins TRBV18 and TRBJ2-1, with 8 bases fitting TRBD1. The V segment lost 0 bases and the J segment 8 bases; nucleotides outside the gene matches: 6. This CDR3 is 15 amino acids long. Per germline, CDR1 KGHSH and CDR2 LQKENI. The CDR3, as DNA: TGTGCCAGCTCACCACCCCAGCGACAGGGGCATGAGCAGTTCTTC. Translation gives CASSPPQRQGHEQFF. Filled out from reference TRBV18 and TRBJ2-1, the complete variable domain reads NAGVMQNPRHLVRRRGQEARLRCSPMKGHSHVYWYRQLPEEGLKFMVYLQKENIIDESGMPKERFSAEFPKEGPSILRIQQVVRGDSAAYFCASSPPQRQGHEQFFGPGTRLTVL.

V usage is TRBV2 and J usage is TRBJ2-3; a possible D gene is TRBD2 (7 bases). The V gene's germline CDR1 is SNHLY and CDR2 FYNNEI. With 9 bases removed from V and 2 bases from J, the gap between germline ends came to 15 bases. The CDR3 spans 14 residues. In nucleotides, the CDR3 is TGTGCCAGTCTCCGTCGGGGGGCCACAGATACGCAGTATTTT. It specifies CASLRRGATDTQYF.

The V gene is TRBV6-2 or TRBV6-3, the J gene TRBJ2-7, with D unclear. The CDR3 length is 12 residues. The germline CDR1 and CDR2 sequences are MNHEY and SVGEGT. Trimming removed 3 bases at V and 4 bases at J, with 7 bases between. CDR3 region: CASSYGNYEQYF. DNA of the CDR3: TGTGCCAGCAGTTATGGGAATTACGAGCAGTACTTC.

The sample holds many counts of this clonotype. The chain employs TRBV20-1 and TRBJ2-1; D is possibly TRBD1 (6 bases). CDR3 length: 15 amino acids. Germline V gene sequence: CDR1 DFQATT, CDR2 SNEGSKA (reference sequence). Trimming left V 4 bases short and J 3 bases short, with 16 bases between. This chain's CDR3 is CSAKTGSGVYNEQFF. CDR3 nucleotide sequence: TGCAGTGCTAAGACCGGTTCAGGGGTCTACAATGAGCAGTTCTTC.

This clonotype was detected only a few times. The CDR3 is CASSLVATGKNTEAFF. CDR3 sequence (DNA): TGCGCCAGCAGCTTGGTTGCTACAGGGAAAAACACTGAAGCTTTCTTT. The genes are TRBV5-1 and TRBJ1-1; a weak D match, TRBD1 (6 bases). This CDR3 comprises 16 residues. CDR1 and CDR2 (germline): SGHRS, YFSETQ. Trimming took off 0 bases at V and 2 bases at J, with 14 bases between the two ends.

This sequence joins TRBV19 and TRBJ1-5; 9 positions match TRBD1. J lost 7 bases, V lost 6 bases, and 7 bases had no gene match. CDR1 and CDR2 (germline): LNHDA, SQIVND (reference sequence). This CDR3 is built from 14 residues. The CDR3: CASSGTGFSQPQHF. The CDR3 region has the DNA TGTGCCAGTAGCGGGACAGGGTTTTCGCAGCCCCAGCATTTT.

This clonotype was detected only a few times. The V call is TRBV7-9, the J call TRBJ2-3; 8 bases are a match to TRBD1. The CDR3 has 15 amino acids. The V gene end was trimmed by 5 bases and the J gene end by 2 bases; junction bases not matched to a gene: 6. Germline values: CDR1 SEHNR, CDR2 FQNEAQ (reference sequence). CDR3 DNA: TGTGCCAGCAGCAAACTGACAGGGGTCACAGATACGCAGTATTTT. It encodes CASSKLTGVTDTQYF.